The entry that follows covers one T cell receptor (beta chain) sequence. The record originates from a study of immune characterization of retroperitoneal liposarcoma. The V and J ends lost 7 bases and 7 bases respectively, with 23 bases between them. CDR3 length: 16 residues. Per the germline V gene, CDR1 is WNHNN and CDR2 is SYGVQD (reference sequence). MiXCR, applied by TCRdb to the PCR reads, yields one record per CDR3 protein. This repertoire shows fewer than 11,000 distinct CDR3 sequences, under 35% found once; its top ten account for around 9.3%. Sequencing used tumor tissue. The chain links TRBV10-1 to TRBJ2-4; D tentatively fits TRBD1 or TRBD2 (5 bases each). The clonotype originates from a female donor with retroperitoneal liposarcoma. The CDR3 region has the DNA TGCGCCAGCATTTCTTCAGGGACCCGAAAAGGGAACATTCAGTACTTC. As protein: CASISSGTRKGNIQYF.